A selection of T cell receptor beta chains follows, all from one sample in a study of cytomegalovirus exposure and HLA in healthy donors. Sequencing used immunoSEQ multiplex PCR; TCRdb keeps in-frame clones, though not all of them. The sample contains about 120,000 clones, around 78% of which appear only once. Sequencing input: PBMCs. The origin of the receptors is a man aged 18 to 29 in good health and CMV-seropositive. Both conserved end residues are part of each CDR3.

j_call v_call cdr3_aa
TRBJ2-7 TRBV28 CASSLYGQGAYEQYF
TRBJ2-7 TRBV11-2 CASSLVALSGKQYF
TRBJ2-1 TRBV5-6 CASSLGDNNNEQFF
TRBJ2-7 TRBV7-2 CASRDPFRGQDYEQYF
TRBJ2-2 TRBV11-2 CASRKQGNGELFF
TRBJ1-2 TRBV6-5 CASTPTGVGYGYTF
TRBJ2-2 TRBV7-7 CASSPGTGDTGELFF
TRBJ1-6 TRBV27 CASSLWGQEGSPLHF
TRBJ1-2 TRBV6-5 CASVGQGFLGGYTF
TRBJ1-5 TRBV10-3 CASGPYQPQHF
TRBJ1-6 TRBV28 CASSFQLNNSPLHF
TRBJ1-5 TRBV2 CASLARRDRYQPQHF
TRBJ1-5 TRBV15 CATSRFEGARVNQPQHF
TRBJ2-1 TRBV7-6 CASSASGFNEQFF
TRBJ1-3 TRBV27 CASGQRGSGNTIYF
TRBJ2-3 TRBV7-9 CASSLGQRGRHSSTDTQYF
TRBJ1-3 TRBV2 CASSVQGTSGNTIYF
TRBJ1-1 TRBV11-2 CASSSVTGATEAFF
TRBJ2-2 TRBV6-1 CASSELGQDTGELFF
TRBJ2-7 TRBV9 CASSVGGFSYEQYF
TRBJ1-1 TRBV4-2 CASSHPGQGGTEAFF
TRBJ2-5 TRBV19 CASSPQERGGQYF
TRBJ1-2 TRBV5-6 CASSLVTSYGYTF
TRBJ1-2 TRBV5-6 CASSLGVGGYTF
TRBJ1-5 TRBV19 CASSSSRDRGNQPQHF
TRBJ1-1 TRBV6-6 CASSTTGRNTEAFF
TRBJ1-3 TRBV10-3 CAIRETRTGGPWRNTIYF
TRBJ2-7 TRBV7-6 CASSSGPGDYEQYF
TRBJ1-1 TRBV5-6 CASSWGLLNTEAFF
TRBJ1-4 TRBV6-6 CASNGQEEEKLFF
TRBJ1-4 TRBV5-1 CASSEGDRTTNEKLFF
TRBJ2-5 TRBV13 CASSPGLAGEREETQYF
TRBJ1-2 TRBV7-2 CASSPKGGAGANYGYTF
TRBJ2-5 TRBV28 CASSSTGLEETQYF
TRBJ1-5 TRBV28 CASSALGTPNQPQHF
TRBJ2-7 TRBV18 CASSPEGLDYEQYF
TRBJ1-5 TRBV30 CAWNLGLGDQPQHF
TRBJ2-7 TRBV6-1 CASSEVGIRTPSYEQYF
TRBJ2-7 TRBV5-8 CASSFEPPNKSYEQYF
TRBJ1-2 TRBV28 CASSLDSGGYTF
TRBJ2-1 TRBV7-9 CASSLARAGSYNEQFF
TRBJ2-1 TRBV12-5 CASGLPGTLAYNEQFF
TRBJ2-4 TRBV6-5 CASSSSGHQCF
TRBJ2-4 TRBV19 CASSIDLTRQGPIAKNIQYF
TRBJ1-2 TRBV28 CASSLSGMGDYGYTF
TRBJ1-2 TRBV18 CASSPAAINYGYTF
TRBJ2-7 TRBV13 CASSSRWGPSSYEQYF
TRBJ1-1 TRBV11-2 CASSLDQAARATEAFF
TRBJ1-1 TRBV5-1 CASSLSQYTEAFF
TRBJ2-7 TRBV6-8 CASSAPLPLQGAGDEQYF
TRBJ1-6 TRBV19 CASSLQVYNSPLHF
TRBJ1-2 TRBV7-6 CASSLMGGAGGYTF
TRBJ2-7 TRBV4-1 CASSQDQGQGARGEQYF
TRBJ1-1 TRBV25-1 CASSETGVTATEAFF